This T cell receptor (beta chain) was found in a study of blood T cell repertoires in COVID-19 (dated by TCRdb to about 2020). Describing the broader study: The collaborator samples originated in the United States, Italy and Spain and spanned the acute and convalescent phases of COVID-19. The material from the prospective study consisted of cDNA or gDNA derived from T cells, B-cell-depleted T cells, or PBMCs. The dataset comprised deeply sampled blood TCRbeta repertoires from subjects exposed to, actively infected with, or recovered from COVID-19. The repertoires were released in a freely available public database meant as a resource for research on the immune response to SARS-CoV-2. Samples were obtained from the ongoing ImmuneRACE study (first 160 participants) and from some 1,300 subjects provided by 6 global collaborators. Nearly every sample came with metadata listing a de-identified subject ID, COVID-19 status, age in years and sex. Where available, HLA class I and class II types were obtained from metadata supplied by the sample provider rather than from assay-based typing.

TCRbeta CDR3 regions were amplified from genomic DNA by means of the immunoSEQ Assay, a bias-controlled multiplex PCR. The original pipeline was this. Nucleated cell counts per sample were estimated from amplification of reference gene primers within the assay. Sequence reads were collapsed and filtered to measure the absolute abundance of every unique TCRbeta CDR3 rearrangement. For each sample, productive Simpson clonality was calculated by taking the square root of Simpson's diversity index across productive rearrangements. The immuneACCESS repertoire file appears here via TCRdb, limited to in-frame rearrangements. These files lack a portion of the clones; in checked studies, under half of the deficit traces to unresolved V genes, and the cause of the others is not known. The V and J calls and the clone size are those of that table, but D and trimming were determined from the DNA. Counted in this sample were about 190,000 clones; 70% to 90% of them appeared once. The ten largest make up less than 7.5% of the sample.

Trimming at the junction amounts to 3 bases on V and 7 bases on J, and the germline ends lie 16 bases apart. From the germline V gene, CDR1 is MDHEN and CDR2 is SYDVKM. Taken from cysteine to phenylalanine, the CDR3 has 15 residues. The only DNA kept is the CDR3, 45 bases in frame from the first base. Samples from volunteer blood donors who had recovered from COVID-19 were contributed by a second Seattle source. Collaborating institutions collected whole blood in K2EDTA tubes following their own protocols. For TCRbeta analysis, collaborators shipped samples as frozen whole blood, isolated PBMCs, or DNA extracted from either of those sample types. Findings and caveats that apply to the study as a whole: How much clinical and demographic metadata was included differed by source and by participant, and the metadata was provided uncurated.

Turning to this clone: It has no known antigen specificity. One base away there is no much larger clone; base qualities are not given.

The V and J genes are TRBV28 and TRBJ1-5, with TRBD1 tentatively as D gene (5 bases match). The sample consisted of peripheral blood. The TCR sequence derives from a woman in her forties who had recovered from COVID-19. The CDR3 amino acid sequence is: CASSFGGAGSQPQHF. The nucleotide sequence reads TGTGCCAGCAGTTTTGGAGGGGCAGGGAGCCAGCCCCAGCATTTT.